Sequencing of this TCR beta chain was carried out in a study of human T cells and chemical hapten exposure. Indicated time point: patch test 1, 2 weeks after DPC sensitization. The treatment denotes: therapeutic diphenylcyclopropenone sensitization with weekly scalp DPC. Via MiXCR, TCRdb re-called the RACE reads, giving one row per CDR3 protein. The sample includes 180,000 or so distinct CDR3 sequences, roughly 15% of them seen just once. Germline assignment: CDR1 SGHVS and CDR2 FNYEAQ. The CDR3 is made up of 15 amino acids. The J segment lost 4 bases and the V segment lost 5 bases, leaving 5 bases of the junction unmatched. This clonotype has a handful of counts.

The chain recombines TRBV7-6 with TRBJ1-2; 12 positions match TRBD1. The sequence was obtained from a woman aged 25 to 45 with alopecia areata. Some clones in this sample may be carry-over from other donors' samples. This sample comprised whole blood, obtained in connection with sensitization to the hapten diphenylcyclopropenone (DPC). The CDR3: CASSQGTGGVYGYTF. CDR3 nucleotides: TGTGCCAGCAGCCAGGGGACAGGGGGCGTCTATGGCTACACCTTC.